Listed below are T cell receptor beta chains from one sample, sequenced in a study of CD8 T cells in Susac syndrome. TCRdb called the immunoSEQ multiplex PCR reads again in MiXCR, with one record for every CDR3 protein. The sample shows over 150,000 distinct CDR3 sequences, 93% of them seen only once. The sequenced material came from CD4+ T cells from PBMCs. The origin of the receptors is a human donor with multiple sclerosis. CDR3s include the opening cysteine and the closing phenylalanine or tryptophan. The D gene is left open where the match is weak. Clone size is not always given. Where it is, it says once, few, many or a class for expanded clones.

V: TRBV6-5
J: TRBJ1-5
size: once
D: NA
DNA: TGTGCCAGCAAGGGTACAAGCAATCAGCCCCAGCATTTT
CDR3: CASKGTSNQPQHF

V: TRBV6-5
J: TRBJ1-5
size: NA
D: NA
DNA: TGTGCCAGCGGCGCAAATCAGCCCCAGCATTTT
CDR3: CASGANQPQHF

V: TRBV7-8
J: TRBJ2-3
size: NA
D: NA
DNA: TGTGCCAGCAGCCCAGGGACTCCGACAGATACGCAGTATTTT
CDR3: CASSPGTPTDTQYF

V: TRBV2
J: TRBJ1-6
size: NA
D: TRBD1
DNA: TGTGCCAGCATTGGACAGGGGGATTCACCCCTCCACTTT
CDR3: CASIGQGDSPLHF

V: TRBV7-2
J: TRBJ2-1
size: NA
D: NA
DNA: TGTGCCAGCAGCTTACGACTAGTGCCTGAGCAGTTCTTC
CDR3: CASSLRLVPEQFF

V: TRBV4-3
J: TRBJ2-1
size: NA
D: TRBD1
DNA: TGCGCCAGCAGCCACTCAGGGGGACCGAGCTCCTACAATGAGCAGTTCTTC
CDR3: CASSHSGGPSSYNEQFF

V: TRBV15
J: TRBJ2-5
size: NA
D: TRBD2
DNA: TGTGCCACCAGCCCCGGGGGAGCGGGAGGCGAGACCCAGTACTTC
CDR3: CATSPGGAGGETQYF

V: TRBV12-3/TRBV12-4
J: TRBJ2-5
size: once
D: NA
DNA: TGTGCCAGCAGTTTGGAGGGACATGGCGAGACCCAGTACTTC
CDR3: CASSLEGHGETQYF

V: TRBV2
J: TRBJ2-1
size: NA
D: NA
DNA: TGTGCCAGCACCCTGGGTCTTGATGAGCAGTTCTTC
CDR3: CASTLGLDEQFF

V: TRBV12-3/TRBV12-4
J: TRBJ2-5
size: NA
D: NA
DNA: TGTGCCAGCTCTTTCGCCGGGACATCGGTGACCCAGTACTTC
CDR3: CASSFAGTSVTQYF

V: TRBV19
J: TRBJ2-1
size: NA
D: NA
DNA: TGTGCCAGTAGTAGGACAGTTAATGAGCAGTTCTTC
CDR3: CASSRTVNEQFF

V: TRBV3-1
J: TRBJ1-2
size: once
D: NA
DNA: TGTGCCAGCAGCGGGGAAACAGCGGCGGGCTACACCTTC
CDR3: CASSGETAAGYTF

V: TRBV5-1
J: TRBJ2-3
size: NA
D: NA
DNA: TGCGCCAGCAGACATGGAGGGGGGAGCACAGATACGCAGTATTTT
CDR3: CASRHGGGSTDTQYF

V: TRBV5-1
J: TRBJ2-1
size: NA
D: TRBD1
DNA: TGCGCCAGCAGCTCGGGACAGGGGGTCTACAATGAGCAGTTCTTC
CDR3: CASSSGQGVYNEQFF

V: TRBV11-2
J: TRBJ2-5
size: NA
D: TRBD1
DNA: TGTGCCAGCAGCCAGAACAGGGGGTCAGAGACCCAGTACTTC
CDR3: CASSQNRGSETQYF

V: TRBV12-3/TRBV12-4
J: TRBJ1-5
size: NA
D: TRBD1
DNA: TGTGCCAGCAGTCCTCTGCCCGGGACAGCCTTATCCCAGCATTTT
CDR3: CASSPLPGTALSQHF

V: TRBV5-1
J: TRBJ1-2
size: NA
D: TRBD1
DNA: TGCGCCAGCAGGGGGGACAGGGATGGCTACACCTTC
CDR3: CASRGDRDGYTF

V: TRBV28
J: TRBJ1-2
size: once
D: NA
DNA: TGTGCCAGCAGTTTGGGGGAGGGCTATGGCTACACCTTC
CDR3: CASSLGEGYGYTF

V: TRBV6-1
J: TRBJ1-2
size: NA
D: NA
DNA: TGTGCCAGCAGTGAAACGTGGGGGGAAGGCTACACCTTC
CDR3: CASSETWGEGYTF

V: TRBV20-1
J: TRBJ2-7
size: NA
D: NA
DNA: TGCAGTGCTAGAGATCGACTTGTCGGGAGATACGAGCAGTACTTC
CDR3: CSARDRLVGRYEQYF

V: TRBV20-1
J: TRBJ1-3
size: NA
D: NA
DNA: TGCAGTGCTAGTCAGGGACAAGTAGGAAACACCATATATTTT
CDR3: CSASQGQVGNTIYF

V: TRBV6-5
J: TRBJ1-2
size: NA
D: NA
DNA: TGTGCCAGCAGTAAACAGGGTGGCTATGGCTACACCTTC
CDR3: CASSKQGGYGYTF

V: TRBV6-5
J: TRBJ2-1
size: once
D: TRBD2
DNA: TGTGCCAGCAGTTACTCTGAACTAGCGGGAGTATCTAATGAGCAGTTCTTC
CDR3: CASSYSELAGVSNEQFF

V: TRBV7-2
J: TRBJ2-1
size: NA
D: NA
DNA: TGTGCCAGCAGCCGTGATGTCGGCCGCAATGAGCAGTTCTTC
CDR3: CASSRDVGRNEQFF

V: TRBV5-8
J: TRBJ2-7
size: NA
D: TRBD1
DNA: TGTGCCAGCAGTTGGCCGGTAAGGACAGGCCTTCTCTACGAGCAGTACTTC
CDR3: CASSWPVRTGLLYEQYF

V: TRBV7-2
J: TRBJ2-7
size: NA
D: NA
DNA: TGTGCCAGCAGCCCACGACAGTTCTCCTACGAGCAGTACTTC
CDR3: CASSPRQFSYEQYF

V: TRBV3-1
J: TRBJ1-2
size: NA
D: NA
DNA: TGTGCCAGCAGCCGGGGGTCGGATGGCTACACCTTC
CDR3: CASSRGSDGYTF

V: TRBV7-2
J: TRBJ1-2
size: NA
D: TRBD1
DNA: TGTGCCAGCAGCTCCTCAAGGACAGGGGGCAACTATGGCTACACCTTC
CDR3: CASSSSRTGGNYGYTF